This T cell receptor beta chain was recorded in a study of T-cell reconstitution after alpha-beta-depleted transplantation in children. Preparation of the TCRbeta library used unique molecular identifiers. MiXCR, applied by TCRdb to the PCR reads, yields one record per CDR3 protein. The table includes 230,000 or so distinct CDR3 sequences, roughly a tenth detected once. The length of the CDR3 is 17 residues. Looked up from germline, CDR1 is DFQATT and CDR2 is SNEGSKA (reference sequence). The V segment lost 5 bases and the J segment 3 bases; nucleotides outside the gene matches: 14. This clonotype was seen a few times.

The source of this sequence is a human donor who donated a stem cell graft to a child with SCID. The input for sequencing was PBMCs from the stem cell graft donor, taken from the stem cell graft. The chain links TRBV20-1 to TRBJ2-5, with 11 bases identical to TRBD1. Here the CDR3 reads CSAGGGQGARGEETQYF. The CDR3 DNA reads as TGCAGTGCTGGAGGAGGACAGGGGGCTCGGGGGGAAGAGACCCAGTACTTC.